Sequencing of this T cell receptor beta chain was carried out in a study of T-cell memory formation after mild COVID-19. Study as a whole: TCR clustering was largely donor specific.

After 5'RACE with constant-segment primers, TCR alpha and TCR beta cDNA libraries carrying sample barcodes and UMIs were obtained. MiXCR, applied by TCRdb to the 5' RACE reads, yields one record per CDR3 protein. The data hold around 250,000 distinct CDR3 sequences, with roughly a tenth observed a single time. The germline V gene encodes CDR1 MNHEY and CDR2 SVGAGI. The CDR3 runs to 16 residues. Trimming removed 1 base from V and 1 base from J; junction bases left unmatched: 5. The V call is TRBV6-5, the J call TRBJ2-3; 7 bases agree with TRBD2. The sample taken for sequencing was PBMCs or a T cell subset sorted from them (not recorded which). This TCR derives from a man aged 18-30 years who had mild COVID-19 (a few samples of this study predate the infection). Cell type and time point are not known. The CDR3 DNA reads TGTGCCAGCAGTTACTGGGGGGGAAGGGGCACAGATACGCAGTATTTT. Protein sequence: CASSYWGGRGTDTQYF.